The 32 T cell receptor beta chains reported below all come from one sample, sequenced in a study of beta chain features in type 1 diabetes. General study results and limits: TCRB CDR3 length was moderately but significantly reduced in all four CD4+ subsets of Type 1 diabetes patients.

Reverse transcription of all isolated RNA meant that expressed TCRB transcripts were sequenced. TCRdb's table, derived via immunoSEQ multiplex PCR, lists solely in-frame clones and lacks some. In the table there are 150,000 to 190,000 clones, 10% of which are singletons. Which antigens these TCRs recognize remains unknown. Input material: central memory CD4+ T cells from blood. Receptor source: a man between 25 and 39 years old with type 1 diabetes.

J is TRBJ1-1 and V is TRBV19; maybe TRBD1 (5 bases). The CDR3 is 12 amino acids. V lost 7 bases to trimming and J lost 5 bases, with 11 bases between them. Germline V gene sequence: CDR1 LNHDA, CDR2 SQIVND (reference sequence). Written as DNA, the CDR3 is TGTGCCAGTAAAAATGGGGCGACTGAAGCTTTCTTT. It encodes CASKNGATEAFF.

This clone was counted between two and nine times. This sequence joins TRBV11-2 and TRBJ1-4, with D hard to call. The CDR3 is made up of 15 amino acids. V was pared by 2 bases and J by 4 bases, with 11 bases between. Germline CDR1 is SGHAT and CDR2 is FQNNGV. This CDR3 is CASSLMGTGNEKLFF. The CDR3 DNA follows: TGTGCCAGCAGCTTAATGGGTACGGGTAATGAAAAACTGTTTTTT.

This clone was observed a few times. V and J are TRBV15 and TRBJ2-5, with 8 bases aligning to TRBD1. The ends lost 3 bases at V and 5 bases at J; junction bases unmatched: 11. The CDR3 runs to 16 residues. Germline assignment: CDR1 LNHNV and CDR2 YYDKDF (reference sequence). The CDR3 reads CATSSALRGLEETQYF. CDR3 nucleotides: TGTGCCACCAGCAGTGCACTCAGGGGGCTTGAGGAGACCCAGTACTTC.

This clone showed up just a few times. The chain is built from TRBV11-3 and TRBJ2-2, with 9 positions matching TRBD2. The CDR3 contains 16 residues. The ends lost 5 bases at V and 0 bases at J; junction bases unmatched: 4. Germline CDR1 is SGHNT and CDR2 is YENEEA. The CDR3, as DNA: TGTGCCAGCAGCGCCGGCGGGAGGGCGAACACCGGGGAGCTGTTTTTT. Its translation is CASSAGGRANTGELFF.

This chain joins TRBV7-9 and TRBJ2-7, with 8 bases aligning to TRBD2. Germline CDR1 SEHNR, CDR2 FQNEAQ (reference sequence). The CDR3 length is 14 residues. With V trimmed by 0 bases and J by 9 bases, 7 bases remained unmatched. The CDR3 DNA follows: TGTGCCAGCAGCTTAGCGCACACTAGCGGCGTGCAGTACTTC. Protein product: CASSLAHTSGVQYF.

This sequence joins TRBV9 and TRBJ2-3; D is ambiguous. Germline assignment: CDR1 SGDLS and CDR2 YYNGEE. Deletions cut 6 bases from V and 2 bases from J, with 13 bases between. This CDR3 spans 14 amino acids. In DNA, the CDR3 is TGTGCCAGCAACCGACTCGGTATCACAGATACGCAGTATTTT. Translated, it gives CASNRLGITDTQYF. The full variable domain, in which reference TRBV9 and TRBJ2-3 provide the parts outside the CDR3, is DSGVTQTPKHLITATGQRVTLRCSPRSGDLSVYWYQQSLDQGLQFLIQYYNGEERAKGNILERFSAQQFPDLHSELNLSSLELGDSALYFCASNRLGITDTQYFGPGTRLTVL.

The chain couples TRBV14 to TRBJ1-1, with D possibly matching TRBD1 (6 bases). Germline V gene lookup returns CDR1 SGHDN and CDR2 FVKESK. This CDR3 is 15 amino acids long. V lost 4 bases and J lost 0, with 12 bases in between. The CDR3 nucleotides are TGTGCCAGCAGCCCAGACCAGGGGATGAACACTGAAGCTTTCTTT. Encoded protein: CASSPDQGMNTEAFF.

The chain is built from TRBV7-9 and TRBJ2-2; no reliable D call. Trimming pared 5 bases from V and 5 bases from J, leaving 15 bases between. Germline V gene sequence: CDR1 SEHNR, CDR2 FQNEAQ (reference sequence). The CDR3 loop spans 15 amino acids. This CDR3 reads CASSPDTGRTGELFF. The CDR3 nucleotides are TGTGCCAGCAGCCCCGACACCGGCAGGACCGGGGAGCTGTTTTTT. The full variable domain, completed using reference TRBV7-9 and TRBJ2-2, is DTGVSQNPRHKITKRGQNVTFRCDPISEHNRLYWYRQTLGQGPEFLTYFQNEAQLEKSRLLSDRFSAERPKGSFSTLEIQRTEQGDSAMYLCASSPDTGRTGELFFGEGSRLTVL.

V is TRBV7-8 and J is TRBJ2-7; 12 bases fit TRBD2. CDR1 is SGHVS, CDR2 FQNEAQ, per germline. This CDR3 has 14 amino acids. The V and J ends lost 4 bases and 2 bases, in that order; junction bases with no gene match: 0. CDR3 loop: CASSWTSGTYEQYF. The CDR3 DNA reads as TGTGCCAGCAGCTGGACTAGCGGGACCTACGAGCAGTACTTC.

J is TRBJ2-3 and V is TRBV6-6; no clear D gene. Trimming pared 5 bases from V and 0 bases from J, leaving 3 bases between. The CDR3 spans 12 residues. CDR1 and CDR2 from the germline V gene are MNHNY and SVGAGI (reference sequence). The DNA of the CDR3 is TGTGCCAGCAGTCCTAGCACAGATACGCAGTATTTT. Protein product: CASSPSTDTQYF.

The sample holds many counts of this clone. This chain joins TRBV4-3 and TRBJ1-1, with D perhaps matching TRBD1 (6 bases). The germline V and J ends were trimmed by 7 bases and 1 base, with 10 bases remaining between them. The CDR3 extends over 13 amino acids. Germline assignment: CDR1 LGHNA and CDR2 YSLEER. CDR3 nucleotides: TGCGCCAGCACCTTGGACAGGAACACTGAAGCTTTCTTT. This encodes CASTLDRNTEAFF.

The V gene is TRBV4-3, the J gene TRBJ1-1; TRBD1 might be the D (5 bases). The CDR3 contains 14 residues. Trimming stripped 3 bases from V and 1 base from J, with 9 bases between. From germline, CDR1 is LGHNA and CDR2 YSLEER. The CDR3 spells CASSQGPRNTEAFF. The CDR3 DNA reads as TGCGCCAGCAGCCAGGGGCCACGGAACACTGAAGCTTTCTTT.

The chain combines TRBV19 with TRBJ2-1, with 7 bases aligning to TRBD2. From germline, CDR1 is LNHDA and CDR2 SQIVND (reference sequence). V trimming: 3 bases; J trimming: 3 bases; junction bases outside the gene matches: 2. The CDR3 length is 14 residues. The DNA of the CDR3 is TGTGCCAGTAGTATGGGACTATACTACAATGAGCAGTTCTTC. The encoded protein is CASSMGLYYNEQFF.

This clone was picked up a small number of times. This sequence joins TRBV2 and TRBJ1-2; the match to TRBD1 covers 9 bases. The germline V gene encodes CDR1 SNHLY and CDR2 FYNNEI. Trimming at V came to 5 bases and at J to 6 bases, leaving 7 bases not matched to a gene. The CDR3 has 14 amino acids. CDR3 sequence (DNA): TGTGCCAGCAGTCGGGACAGGGAAGCAAATGGCTACACCTTC. Encoded protein: CASSRDREANGYTF.

This clone occurred a few times. This chain uses TRBV28 with TRBJ2-4; weak D call: TRBD2 (5 bases). The CDR3 has 14 amino acids. Per the germline V gene, CDR1 is MDHEN and CDR2 is SYDVKM. The ends were cut back, 3 bases at V and 0 bases at J, with 6 bases in the middle. The CDR3 region is CASSLAGAKNIQYF. The CDR3 DNA reads TGTGCCAGCAGTTTGGCGGGAGCCAAAAACATTCAGTACTTC.

This clone was seen a handful of times. The rearrangement links TRBV13 to TRBJ1-2; 8 nucleotides match TRBD1. With V trimmed by 7 bases and J by 0 bases, 4 bases remained unmatched. Germline CDR1 and CDR2: PRHDT and FYEKMQ (reference sequence). The CDR3 runs to 14 residues. The CDR3 spells CASTRGRPNYGYTF. In nucleotides, the CDR3 is TGTGCCAGCACCAGGGGGCGGCCTAACTATGGCTACACCTTC. Filled out from reference TRBV13 and TRBJ1-2, the complete variable domain reads AAGVIQSPRHLIKEKRETATLKCYPIPRHDTVYWYQQGPGQDPQFLISFYEKMQSDKGSIPDRFSAQQFSDYHSELNMSSLELGDSALYFCASTRGRPNYGYTFGSGTRLTVV.

This clone has a handful of counts. CDR3 sequence: CASSSGTPSTDTQYF. CDR3 in DNA: TGTGCCAGCAGTTCTGGGACTCCAAGCACAGATACGCAGTATTTT. V usage is TRBV7-3 and J usage is TRBJ2-3; D is perhaps TRBD2 (6 bases). V shed 6 bases and J shed 0 bases, with 13 bases lying between them. The CDR3 length is 15 residues. CDR1 and CDR2 from the germline V gene are SGHTA and FQGTGA. Supplemented by reference TRBV7-3 and TRBJ2-3, the full variable domain reads GAGVSQTPSNKVTEKGKYVELRCDPISGHTALYWYRQSLGQGPEFLIYFQGTGAADDSGLPNDRFFAVRPEGSVSTLKIQRTERGDSAVYLCASSSGTPSTDTQYFGPGTRLTVL.

This clone turned up a few times. This sequence joins TRBV18 and TRBJ2-1, with 11 bases that match TRBD2. The CDR3 spans 14 residues. CDR1 is KGHSH, CDR2 LQKENI, per germline. Trimming removed 2 bases from V and 8 bases from J; junction bases left unmatched: 2. CDR3 coding DNA: TGTGCCAGCTCACCAAAACTAGCGGGAGATGAGCAGTTCTTC. Its protein product is CASSPKLAGDEQFF.

This clone was counted a few times. The gene calls are TRBV23-1 and TRBJ2-7; tentative D call: TRBD1 (5 bases). TRBV23-1 is placed among ORFs of uncertain function. The CDR3 loop spans 17 amino acids. V lost 1 base and J lost 4, with 20 bases in between. The CDR3 sequence is CASSQCPRGRVRYEQYF. CDR3 DNA sequence: TGCGCCAGCAGTCAATGTCCCCGAGGCAGGGTGAGATACGAGCAGTACTTC.

This chain connects TRBV28 to TRBJ2-3; a weak D match, TRBD2 (6 bases). Trimming stripped 4 bases from V and 2 bases from J, with 13 bases between. This CDR3 comprises 15 residues. Germline V CDR1 and CDR2: MDHEN, SYDVKM. The CDR3 region is CASSSPGLLTDTQYF. The CDR3 DNA reads as TGTGCCAGCAGTTCTCCGGGACTTCTCACAGATACGCAGTATTTT.

This clone occurred a few times. As DNA, the CDR3 is TGTGCCAGCAGCTTAGTCGGGACAGTGAGCTCCTACGAGCAGTACTTC. Translating it yields CASSLVGTVSSYEQYF. This chain joins TRBV11-2 and TRBJ2-7; 7 nucleotides match TRBD1. Trimming at V came to 1 base and at J to 0 bases, leaving 6 bases not matched to a gene. This CDR3 is 16 amino acids long. Per the germline V gene, CDR1 is SGHAT and CDR2 is FQNNGV.

The table lists this clone with many counts. CDR3 residues: CASSLRTGGDTGELFF. For the CDR3, the DNA is TGCGCCAGCAGCCTCAGGACAGGGGGAGACACCGGGGAGCTGTTTTTT. The V gene is TRBV4-1, the J gene TRBJ2-2; 10 bases align to TRBD1. Germline loops: CDR1 MGHRA, CDR2 YSYEKL. V was pared by 4 bases and J by 3 bases, with 5 bases of the junction left unmatched. The CDR3 consists of 16 residues.

This clone has just a few counts. The chain is built from TRBV18 and TRBJ1-2; 7 bases are shared with TRBD1. With V trimmed by 0 bases and J by 9 bases, 7 bases remained unmatched. Germline CDR1 KGHSH, CDR2 LQKENI. The CDR3 length is 14 residues. The CDR3 nucleotides read TGTGCCAGCTCACCACCGGGACAGTCAAAGAGCTACACCTTC. Encoded protein: CASSPPGQSKSYTF.

In its sample, this clone was seen a few times. The V call is TRBV5-1, the J call TRBJ2-7, with D maybe TRBD1 (6 bases). CDR1 and CDR2 (germline): SGHRS, YFSETQ. This CDR3 is 15 amino acids long. V was clipped by 2 bases and J by 3 bases, with 15 bases between them. As DNA, the CDR3 is TGCGCCAGCAGCTTTAGCACGGGACACCTCTACGAGCAGTACTTC. Protein sequence: CASSFSTGHLYEQYF. The entire variable domain, with the rest obtained from reference TRBV5-1 and TRBJ2-7, is as follows: KAGVTQTPRYLIKTRGQQVTLSCSPISGHRSVSWYQQTPGQGLQFLFEYFSETQRNKGNFPGRFSGRQFSNSRSEMNVSTLELGDSALYLCASSFSTGHLYEQYFGPGTRLTVT.

The chain recombines TRBV7-8 with TRBJ2-6; tentative D call: TRBD1 (5 bases). Trimming removed 5 bases from V and 3 bases from J, with 14 bases in between. This CDR3 has 16 amino acids. Germline V gene sequence: CDR1 SGHVS, CDR2 FQNEAQ. For the CDR3, the DNA is TGTGCCAGCAGCCTCGGTAGGGGTGTTGGGGCCAACGTCCTGACTTTC. Translating gives CASSLGRGVGANVLTF.

A few counts support this clone. The chain has TRBV28 and TRBJ2-2; TRBD1 aligns across 9 bases. Germline trimming cut 6 bases from V and 5 bases from J; bases unmatched to any gene: 7. CDR1 is MDHEN, CDR2 SYDVKM, per germline. The CDR3 spans 15 residues. CDR3 coding DNA: TGTGCCAGCAGAACAGGGGGCGCCAGTACCGGGGAGCTGTTTTTT. Its translation is CASRTGGASTGELFF. The full variable domain, completed using reference TRBV28 and TRBJ2-2, is DVKVTQSSRYLVKRTGEKVFLECVQDMDHENMFWYRQDPGLGLRLIYFSYDVKMKEKGDIPEGYSVSREKKERFSLILESASTNQTSMYLCASRTGGASTGELFFGEGSRLTVL.

This clone was detected a few times. This chain joins TRBV29-1 and TRBJ2-5; the match to TRBD2 covers 12 bases. CDR3 length: 15 amino acids. V was clipped by 6 bases and J by 5 bases; unmatched bases: 10. Germline V CDR1 and CDR2: SQVTM, ANQGSEA. The CDR3 loop reads CSVAASGRDLETQYF. In DNA form, the CDR3 reads TGCAGCGTAGCAGCTAGCGGGAGGGACCTTGAGACCCAGTACTTC.

This chain connects TRBV25-1 to TRBJ2-5; 9 nucleotides align to TRBD1. The germline gives CDR1 MGHDK, CDR2 SYGVNS. The CDR3 contains 15 residues. J was trimmed by 1 base and V by 5 bases; bases with no gene match: 5. In DNA, the CDR3 is TGTGCCAGCAGTAGAGGGGACAGGGTCCAAGAGACCCAGTACTTC. This gives the protein CASSRGDRVQETQYF.

This clone has a handful of counts. The chain has TRBV2 and TRBJ2-7; D is ambiguous. Between the trimmed V and J ends, which lost 2 bases and 3 bases, there was a span of 5 bases. The CDR3 covers 12 residues. CDR1 is SNHLY and CDR2 is FYNNEI in the germline V gene. CDR3 bases: TGTGCCAGCAGTGAAACTCACTACGAGCAGTACTTC. Its protein is CASSETHYEQYF.

This clone was observed at least ten times. The chain employs TRBV29-1 and TRBJ2-4, with 8 bases identical to TRBD2. Per germline, CDR1 SQVTM and CDR2 ANQGSEA. The V segment lost 7 bases and the J segment 7 bases; nucleotides outside the gene matches: 21. The CDR3 sequence is 17 residues long. The CDR3 loop is CSAEGFRDRSGGNIQYF. The CDR3 nucleotides read TGCAGCGCGGAAGGTTTTCGGGACCGCTCGGGAGGGAACATTCAGTACTTC. Drawing the rest from reference TRBV29-1 and TRBJ2-4, the complete variable domain is SAVISQKPSRDICQRGTSLTIQCQVDSQVTMMFWYRQQPGQSLTLIATANQGSEATYESGFVIDKFPISRPNLTFSTLTVSNMSPEDSSIYLCSAEGFRDRSGGNIQYFGAGTRLSVL.

For this clone: This CDR3 is also generated by other DNA sequences in the sample. The chain uses TRBV5-4 and TRBJ2-5; TRBD1 matches at 7 bases. The CDR3 has 13 residues. J lost 4 bases, V lost 0 bases, and 0 bases had no gene match. The germline CDR1 and CDR2 sequences are SGHNT and YYREEE (reference sequence). The CDR3 sequence: CASSLAGGETQYF. CDR3 DNA sequence: TGTGCCAGCAGCTTGGCAGGGGGAGAGACCCAGTACTTC. The full variable domain, completed using reference TRBV5-4 and TRBJ2-5, is ETGVTQSPTHLIKTRGQQVTLRCSSQSGHNTVSWYQQALGQGPQFIFQYYREEENGRGNFPPRFSGLQFPNYSSELNVNALELDDSALYLCASSLAGGETQYFGPGTRLLVL.

This chain links TRBV5-6 with TRBJ2-7; 8 positions match TRBD1. Germline CDR1 reads SGHDT; CDR2 reads YYEEEE. V shed 6 bases, J shed 1 base, and the junction held 12 bases outside the gene matches. CDR3 length: 16 amino acids. CDR3 in amino acids: CASTPAPGTGSYEQYF. The CDR3 DNA is TGTGCCAGCACCCCAGCCCCGGGGACAGGTTCCTACGAGCAGTACTTC.